Following are 10 T cell receptor beta chains from one sample sequenced in a study of blood T cell repertoires in COVID-19. The data were produced by immunoSEQ multiplex PCR, yet TCRdb's version contains in-frame clones alone and is incomplete. Of roughly 250,000 clones listed, around 81% are singletons. The sample consisted of peripheral blood. Receptors originate from a person aged 70 to 79 with COVID-19, enrolled during active disease.

The gene calls are TRBV5-1 and TRBJ2-1; 11 bases match TRBD2. The CDR3 length is 15 residues. V lost 3 bases to trimming and J lost 15 bases; unmatched junction nucleotides: 14. CDR1 and CDR2 from the germline V gene are SGHRS and YFSETQ. The CDR3: CASSSGSGGAKVWFF. The CDR3 DNA sequence: TGCGCCAGCAGCTCCGGTAGCGGGGGGGCCAAGGTTTGGTTCTTC. Based on the CDR3 plus reference TRBV5-1 and TRBJ2-1, the full variable domain is KAGVTQTPRYLIKTRGQQVTLSCSPISGHRSVSWYQQTPGQGLQFLFEYFSETQRNKGNFPGRFSGRQFSNSRSEMNVSTLELGDSALYLCASSSGSGGAKVWFFGPGTRLTVL.

The V call is TRBV9, the J call TRBJ2-1, with TRBD2 identical over 7 bases. The ends lost 4 bases at V and 5 bases at J; junction bases unmatched: 9. The CDR3 spans 15 residues. Germline loops: CDR1 SGDLS, CDR2 YYNGEE. CDR3 region: CASSNRDGGNNEQFF. The CDR3 DNA reads TGTGCCAGCAGCAACCGGGACGGGGGGAACAATGAGCAGTTCTTC.

V is TRBV9 and J is TRBJ2-7; TRBD1 is a possible D gene (5 bases). The germline V gene has CDR1 SGDLS and CDR2 YYNGEE. Trimming removed 0 bases from V and 0 bases from J, with 13 bases in between. The CDR3 extends over 16 amino acids. The CDR3 nucleotides are TGTGCCAGCAGCGTAGGAAGCCAGGGAACCTCCTACGAGCAGTACTTC. Translating gives CASSVGSQGTSYEQYF.

This chain links TRBV6-6 with TRBJ2-7; 7 positions match TRBD1. The germline V gene has CDR1 MNHNY and CDR2 SVGAGI (reference sequence). V dropped 8 bases and J dropped 6; count of bases not matched to a gene: 7. This CDR3 has 12 amino acids. The CDR3 here is CASGDSLFEQYF. CDR3 in DNA: TGTGCCAGCGGGGACAGTCTTTTCGAGCAGTACTTC.

This rearrangement joins TRBV6-2 or TRBV6-3 to TRBJ1-5; 9 positions match TRBD1. Germline CDR1 and CDR2: MNHEY and SVGEGT. The CDR3 extends over 15 amino acids. Trimming cost V 6 bases and J 5 bases; bases outside gene matches: 8. CDR3 nucleotides: TGTGCCAGCAGCATCCTACAGGGGGCGTATCAGCCCCAGCATTTT. This codes for CASSILQGAYQPQHF.

This chain joins TRBV27 and TRBJ1-6; weak D call: TRBD1 (5 bases). The V gene lost 6 bases and the J gene lost 10 bases, with 16 bases spanning the gap. This CDR3 spans 14 amino acids. The V gene's germline CDR1 is MNHEY and CDR2 SMNVEV (reference sequence). The DNA of the CDR3 is TGTGCCAGCAGAAATTCAGGGTCAACCTCACCCCTCCACTTT. Translating gives CASRNSGSTSPLHF.

The chain combines TRBV27 with TRBJ2-7, with 8 bases lining up with TRBD1. CDR1 and CDR2 (germline): MNHEY, SMNVEV (reference sequence). The CDR3 is made up of 13 amino acids. The V and J ends lost 8 bases and 2 bases, in that order; junction bases with no gene match: 5. CDR3 sequence (DNA): TGTGCCAGCCGCGACAGGGGACCCTACGAGCAGTACTTC. Translated, it gives CASRDRGPYEQYF.

The chain couples TRBV3-1 (or the pseudogene TRBV3-2) to TRBJ2-7, with 11 bases matching TRBD2. Germline CDR1 and CDR2: LGHDT and YNNKEL (reference sequence). The V and J ends lost 8 bases and 3 bases, in that order; junction bases with no gene match: 9. The CDR3 is 15 amino acids. The CDR3 bases are TGTGCCAGCGCCCCGTCACTAGCGGGGGTCTACGAGCAGTACTTC. Translation gives CASAPSLAGVYEQYF.

The chain recombines TRBV30 with TRBJ1-4, with 7 bases identical to TRBD1. The CDR3 covers 17 residues. CDR1 is GTSNPN and CDR2 is SVGIG in the germline V gene (reference sequence). V gave up 3 bases and J gave up 1 base; unmatched junction bases: 11. This CDR3 reads CAWRGPGTAKTNEKLFF. The CDR3 DNA reads TGTGCCTGGAGAGGACCGGGGACAGCTAAAACTAATGAAAAACTGTTTTTT.

The chain uses TRBV6-5 and TRBJ2-3, with TRBD2 identical over 7 bases. Trimming took 8 bases from V and 5 from J; bases not matched to a gene: 13. Per the germline V gene, CDR1 is MNHEY and CDR2 is SVGAGI. The CDR3 extends over 15 amino acids. CDR3 in amino acids: CASALKPSGGDTQYF. In DNA form, the CDR3 reads TGTGCCAGCGCTTTAAAACCTAGCGGTGGAGATACGCAGTATTTT.